This T cell receptor beta chain was sequenced for a study of Ad26.COV2.S vaccination and SARS-CoV-2 variants. Study in general: Enrollment placed the donor in the COV1001 Ad26.COV2.S trial arm.

Concerning this clone: As yet, its antigen is unknown.

Germline values: CDR1 MNHEY, CDR2 SMNVEV (reference sequence). Trimming shortened V by 4 bases and J by 2 bases, and 12 bases separated the two germline ends. The CDR3 is made up of 15 amino acids. Study-wide results and caveats: People who got the vaccine had more spike-specific TCR breadth than people who got placebo. After vaccination, substantial breadth of spike-specific CD8+ and CD4+ responses was reported. For non-spike TCRs, breadth in vaccine recipients resembled that in placebo recipients.

Only in-frame clones appear in the TCRdb table, and some are missing; sequencing was by immunoSEQ multiplex PCR. Of around 300,000 clones in the sample, less than 90% were seen once. The treatment denotes: roughly 18 received Ad26.COV2.S at low or high dose, single or two shots; roughly 5 received placebo; per-sample allocation not given. On day 63 after the first injection, vaccine and placebo recipients gave samples. The specimen was peripheral blood, collected in a trial of Ad26.COV2.S vaccine versus placebo. This clonotype originated in a person between 18 and 65 years old who received the Ad26.COV2.S COVID-19 vaccine or a placebo. This chain joins TRBV27 and TRBJ1-5; D might be TRBD1 (5 bases). This CDR3 is CASSYQGRGNQPQHF. The DNA for the CDR3 is TGTGCCAGCAGTTATCAGGGTAGGGGCAATCAGCCCCAGCATTTT.